This T cell receptor beta chain was documented in a study of blood T cell repertoires in COVID-19. Participants came from roughly 25 US areas, aged roughly 18 to 95 years. Clinical history reported by participants formed the basis on which cohorts were assigned. Data came from immunoSEQ multiplex PCR; TCRdb stores just in-frame clones and leaves some out. Among approximately 270,000 clones listed, around 93% were seen once. Germline CDR1 reads MNHNS; CDR2 reads SASEGT. The CDR3 consists of 15 residues. Trimming removed 3 bases from V and 6 bases from J; junction bases left unmatched: 4. Sequenced sample: PBMCs or T cells enriched from blood (not recorded which). The genes are TRBV6-1 and TRBJ2-2; TRBD1 matches 10 bases. The TCR originated in a man in his forties or fifties who had been exposed to COVID-19. CDR3 region: CASSDRQGAAGELFF. Written as DNA, the CDR3 is TGTGCCAGCAGTGACAGACAGGGGGCTGCCGGGGAGCTGTTTTTT.